This TCR beta chain was recovered during a study of blood T cell repertoires in COVID-19. Across the study: Nucleic acid was either cDNA or gDNA, and it came from T cells, B-cell-depleted T cells, or PBMCs.

V was cut by 5 bases and J by 4 bases, with 11 bases left in between. The CDR3 loop spans 13 amino acids. The germline V gene has CDR1 MNHEY and CDR2 SVGAGI. This table comes from immunoSEQ multiplex PCR, and its TCRdb copy is limited to in-frame clones, with some not included. The sample lists about 260,000 clones; around 89% were seen once. J is TRBJ1-2 and V is TRBV6-5; D gene unclear. Specimen: peripheral blood. This clonotype was sampled from a man between 60 and 75 years old who had recovered from COVID-19. The CDR3 nucleotides read TGTGCCAGCAGTCGCGGGGAAATCTATGGCTACACCTTC. This gives the protein CASSRGEIYGYTF.